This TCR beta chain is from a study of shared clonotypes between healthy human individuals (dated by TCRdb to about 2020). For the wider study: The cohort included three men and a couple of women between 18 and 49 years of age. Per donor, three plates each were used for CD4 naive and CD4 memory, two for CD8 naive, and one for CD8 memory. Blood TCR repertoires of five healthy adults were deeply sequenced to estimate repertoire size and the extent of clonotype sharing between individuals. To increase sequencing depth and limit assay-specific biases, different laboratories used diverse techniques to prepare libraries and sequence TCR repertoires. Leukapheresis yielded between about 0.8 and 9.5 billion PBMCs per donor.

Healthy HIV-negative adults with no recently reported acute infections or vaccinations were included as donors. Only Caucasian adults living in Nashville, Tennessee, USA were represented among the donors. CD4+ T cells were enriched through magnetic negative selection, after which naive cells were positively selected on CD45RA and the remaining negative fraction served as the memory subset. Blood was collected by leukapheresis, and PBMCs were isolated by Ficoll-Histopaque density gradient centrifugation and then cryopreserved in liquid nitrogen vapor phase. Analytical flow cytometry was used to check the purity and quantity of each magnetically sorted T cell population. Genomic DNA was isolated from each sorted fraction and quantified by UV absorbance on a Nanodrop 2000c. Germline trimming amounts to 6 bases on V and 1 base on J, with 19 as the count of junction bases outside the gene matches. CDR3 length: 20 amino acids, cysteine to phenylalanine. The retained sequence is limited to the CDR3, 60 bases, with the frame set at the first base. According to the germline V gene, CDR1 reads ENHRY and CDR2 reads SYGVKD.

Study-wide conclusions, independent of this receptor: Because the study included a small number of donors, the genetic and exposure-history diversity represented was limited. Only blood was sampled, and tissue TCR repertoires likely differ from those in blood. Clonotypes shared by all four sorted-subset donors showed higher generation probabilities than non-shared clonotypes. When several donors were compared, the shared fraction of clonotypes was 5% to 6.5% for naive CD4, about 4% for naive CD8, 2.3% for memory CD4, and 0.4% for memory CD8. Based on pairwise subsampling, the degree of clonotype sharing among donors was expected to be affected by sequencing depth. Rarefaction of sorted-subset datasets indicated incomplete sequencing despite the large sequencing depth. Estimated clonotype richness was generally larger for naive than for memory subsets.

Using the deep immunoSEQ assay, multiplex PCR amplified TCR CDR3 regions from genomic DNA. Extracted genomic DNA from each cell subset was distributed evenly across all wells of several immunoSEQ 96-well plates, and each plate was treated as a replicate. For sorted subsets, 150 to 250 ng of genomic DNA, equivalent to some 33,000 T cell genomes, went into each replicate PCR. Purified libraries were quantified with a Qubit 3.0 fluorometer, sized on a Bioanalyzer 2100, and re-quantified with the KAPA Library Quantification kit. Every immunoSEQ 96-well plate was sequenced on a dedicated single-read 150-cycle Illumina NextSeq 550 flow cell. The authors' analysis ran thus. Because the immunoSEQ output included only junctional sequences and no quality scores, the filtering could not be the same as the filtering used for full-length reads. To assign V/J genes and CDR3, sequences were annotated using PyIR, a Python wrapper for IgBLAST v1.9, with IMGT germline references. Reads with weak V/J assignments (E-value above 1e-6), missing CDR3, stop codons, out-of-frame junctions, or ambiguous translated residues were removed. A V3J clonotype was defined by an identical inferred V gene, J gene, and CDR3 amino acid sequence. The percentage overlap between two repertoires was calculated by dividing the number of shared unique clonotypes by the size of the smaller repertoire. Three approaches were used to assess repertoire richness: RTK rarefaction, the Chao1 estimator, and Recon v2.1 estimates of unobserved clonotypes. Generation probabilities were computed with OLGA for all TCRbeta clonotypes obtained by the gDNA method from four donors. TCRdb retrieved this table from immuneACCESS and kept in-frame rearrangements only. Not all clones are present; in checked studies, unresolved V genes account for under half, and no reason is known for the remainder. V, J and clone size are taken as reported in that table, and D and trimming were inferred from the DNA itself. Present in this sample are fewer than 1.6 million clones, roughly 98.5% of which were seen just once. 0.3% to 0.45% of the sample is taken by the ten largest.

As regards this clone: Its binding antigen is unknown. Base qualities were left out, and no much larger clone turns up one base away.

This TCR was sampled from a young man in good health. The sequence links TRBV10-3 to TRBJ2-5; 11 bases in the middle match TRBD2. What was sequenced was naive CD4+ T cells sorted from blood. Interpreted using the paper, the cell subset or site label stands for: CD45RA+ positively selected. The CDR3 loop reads CAISKGLAGFSGGAQETQYF. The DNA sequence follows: TGTGCCATCAGCAAAGGACTAGCGGGCTTTTCTGGGGGGGCCCAAGAGACCCAGTACTTC.